This T cell receptor beta chain was captured in a study of response to subunit inactivated influenza vaccine (dated 2018 in TCRdb). Some background on the complete study: Deep quantitative profiling of the T cell receptor repertoire was used in the study to follow responses to a trivalent subunit inactivated influenza vaccine.

Of note for this clonotype: Its cognate antigen has yet to be identified. No base qualities exist here, and no much larger clone lies one base off it.

What the work shows at the level of the full study, not this receptor alone: The authors suggested that each seasonal influenza vaccination may recruit only a limited number of new T cells.

Libraries were built with RT-PCR. Sequencing used an Illumina HiSeq 2500. TCRdb reworked the public reads: Q25 trimming with fastp, MiXCR clone assembly, productive beta chains retained. Identical CDR3 protein sequences are pooled into one entry, listed with their most common genes and DNA. Within this sample are 550,000 to 800,000 distinct CDR3 sequences, with over 11% of them counted one time only. The top ten clones comprise around 7% of the sample. The sequence derives from a man between 45 and 60 years old who received an inactivated influenza vaccine. Donor details come from another sample of the same person, matched by shared clones. The sequencing here drew on PBMCs from blood, taken less than 15 days before vaccination.

The nucleotides are TGTGCCAGCAGTACATTACGGGACAGGGGAAATGAGCAGTTCTTC. This codes for CASSTLRDRGNEQFF. The chain links TRBV12-3 or TRBV12-4 with TRBJ2-1, with 10 central nucleotides matching TRBD1. The CDR3 has 15 amino acids, counting the end cysteine and phenylalanine. Left in the record is the CDR3 DNA by itself, 45 bases read in frame from the first base. V is trimmed back by 5 bases and J by 7 bases, and the junction contains 8 bases that no gene match accounts for.